This T cell receptor beta chain was profiled in a study of cytomegalovirus exposure and HLA in healthy donors. Study-wide results and limits: Analysis was carried out at a later point, and it linked a missense DCLRE1C variant to TCR beta V- and J-gene trimming. Previous analysis showed most TCR beta V segments were productive about 90% or about 30% of the time.

A remark on this clone: The target antigen is unknown.

PCR used 60 Vbeta primers and 13 Jbeta primers. Sequenced by immunoSEQ multiplex PCR; TCRdb stores in-frame clones only, minus some. The sample holds some 150,000 clones, roughly nine tenths seen once. Material: PBMCs. This receptor was obtained from a woman aged 25 to 45 in good health and CMV-seronegative.

CDR3 DNA sequence: TGTGCCAGCAGCTTGACGTTAGGACTAGCGGATCATGAGCAGTTCTTC. As protein: CASSLTLGLADHEQFF. The chain couples TRBV7-9 to TRBJ2-1, with 10 bases lining up with TRBD2. Germline V gene sequence: CDR1 SEHNR, CDR2 FQNEAQ (reference sequence). J lost 8 bases, V lost 3 bases, and 10 bases had no gene match. This CDR3 region has 16 residues.